A selection of T cell receptor beta chains follows, all from one sample in a study of patients and donors after allogeneic stem cell transplantation. In TCRdb, the RT-PCR reads were re-called with MiXCR into one record per CDR3 protein. The data contain approximately 200,000 distinct CDR3 sequences, 13% to 15% of them singletons. Specimen: blood, either unsorted or a sorted T cell fraction (not recorded which). The source is a human donor who was either an allogeneic HSCT recipient or a stem cell or donor lymphocyte infusion donor (not recorded which). It is not recorded whose cells these are; they may come from a transplant donor. CDR3s include the opening cysteine and the closing phenylalanine or tryptophan. D genes are given only for firm matches. Rows give clone size only sometimes, using once, few, many, or a class for an expanded clone.

j_gene: TRBJ2-3
abundance: few
v_gene: TRBV6-1
d_gene: TRBD2
CDR3aa: CASTSGRARRSDTQYF
CDR3nt: TGTGCCAGCACTAGCGGGAGGGCCAGAAGATCAGATACGCAGTATTTT

j_gene: TRBJ2-6
abundance: many
v_gene: TRBV5-1
d_gene: TRBD2
CDR3aa: CASSPYVGTSDRFF
CDR3nt: TGCGCCAGCAGCCCCTACGTAGGGACTAGCGATCGCTTTTTC

j_gene: TRBJ2-1
abundance: few
v_gene: TRBV4-1
d_gene: TRBD2
CDR3aa: CASSQDGLAGVGEQFF
CDR3nt: TGCGCCAGCAGCCAAGATGGACTAGCGGGAGTGGGTGAGCAGTTCTTC

j_gene: TRBJ2-5
abundance: -
v_gene: TRBV20-1
d_gene: TRBD2
CDR3aa: CSASIVSGVVETQYF
CDR3nt: TGCAGTGCTAGCATCGTTAGCGGGGTAGTAGAGACCCAGTACTTC

j_gene: TRBJ2-5
abundance: -
v_gene: TRBV3-1
d_gene: -
CDR3aa: CASSQDRSSGRAQYF
CDR3nt: TGTGCCAGCAGCCAAGATAGGAGTAGCGGACGAGCCCAGTACTTC

j_gene: TRBJ1-3
abundance: -
v_gene: TRBV12-3/TRBV12-4
d_gene: -
CDR3aa: CASSLQQVVGNTIYF
CDR3nt: TGTGCCAGCAGTTTACAGCAGGTTGTCGGAAACACCATATATTTT

j_gene: TRBJ1-3
abundance: -
v_gene: TRBV15
d_gene: -
CDR3aa: CATSTRTSSGNTIYF
CDR3nt: TGTGCCACCAGCACCCGGACAAGCTCTGGAAACACCATATATTTT

j_gene: TRBJ1-4
abundance: -
v_gene: TRBV6-1
d_gene: TRBD1
CDR3aa: CASRDKVDRVLTNEKLFF
CDR3nt: TGTGCCAGCAGGGATAAGGTCGACAGGGTTTTAACTAATGAAAAACTGTTTTTT

j_gene: TRBJ1-1
abundance: many
v_gene: TRBV5-1
d_gene: -
CDR3aa: CASSLQSEAFF
CDR3nt: TGCGCCAGCAGCCTACAGTCTGAAGCTTTCTTT

j_gene: TRBJ1-6
abundance: few
v_gene: TRBV12-3/TRBV12-4
d_gene: -
CDR3aa: CASSQQNSPLHF
CDR3nt: TGTGCCAGCAGCCAACAGAACTCACCCCTCCACTTT

j_gene: TRBJ2-7
abundance: many
v_gene: TRBV11-1
d_gene: -
CDR3aa: CASSRQATYEQYF
CDR3nt: TGTGCCAGCAGTAGACAGGCTACCTACGAGCAGTACTTC

j_gene: TRBJ1-3
abundance: -
v_gene: TRBV19
d_gene: -
CDR3aa: CASMGSRSASGNTIYF
CDR3nt: TGTGCCAGTATGGGAAGCAGGTCAGCCTCTGGAAACACCATATATTTT

j_gene: TRBJ1-1
abundance: -
v_gene: TRBV20-1
d_gene: TRBD1
CDR3aa: CSARGGQGNTEAFF
CDR3nt: TGCAGTGCTAGAGGAGGACAGGGGAACACTGAAGCTTTCTTT

j_gene: TRBJ2-3
abundance: few
v_gene: TRBV15
d_gene: TRBD2
CDR3aa: CATSRDVGGGTDTQYF
CDR3nt: TGTGCCACCAGCAGAGATGTGGGGGGGGGCACAGATACGCAGTATTTT

j_gene: TRBJ2-3
abundance: few
v_gene: TRBV24-1
d_gene: TRBD2
CDR3aa: CATSEKGLAGIRNTQYF
CDR3nt: TGTGCCACCAGTGAGAAGGGACTAGCGGGAATTAGAAATACGCAGTATTTT

j_gene: TRBJ1-6
abundance: few
v_gene: TRBV3-1
d_gene: -
CDR3aa: CASSHIGSVYNSPLHF
CDR3nt: TGTGCCAGCAGCCACATCGGGTCCGTTTATAATTCACCCCTCCACTTT

j_gene: TRBJ2-2
abundance: -
v_gene: TRBV20-1
d_gene: TRBD2
CDR3aa: CSASASGTNTGELFF
CDR3nt: TGCAGTGCTAGTGCTAGCGGGACGAACACCGGGGAGCTGTTTTTT

j_gene: TRBJ1-2
abundance: -
v_gene: TRBV3-1
d_gene: -
CDR3aa: CASSQATEFYGYTF
CDR3nt: TGTGCCAGCAGCCAAGCGACAGAGTTCTATGGCTACACCTTC

j_gene: TRBJ1-1
abundance: -
v_gene: TRBV20-1
d_gene: -
CDR3aa: CSAREGARRNAEAFF
CDR3nt: TGCAGTGCTAGAGAGGGGGCGCGAAGAAACGCTGAAGCTTTCTTT

j_gene: TRBJ1-1
abundance: -
v_gene: TRBV18
d_gene: -
CDR3aa: CASSSQTDTEAFF
CDR3nt: TGTGCCAGCTCATCTCAAACGGACACTGAAGCTTTCTTT

j_gene: TRBJ2-1
abundance: -
v_gene: TRBV7-2
d_gene: -
CDR3aa: CASTIGASRNNEQFF
CDR3nt: TGTGCCAGCACCATAGGGGCTAGCCGCAACAATGAGCAGTTCTTC